This TCR beta chain appears in the sequencing data of a study of identifying expanded T cells in peripheral blood (dated by TCRdb to between 2018 and 2021). Context from the whole study: Technical replicates were generated by sequencing separate aliquots of the same genomic DNA pool, with four replicates compared pairwise. General study outcomes and caveats: For all healthy donors, the variance in clone template counts between roughly 2-week samples rose significantly as total template count increased. The authors expected biological variance in healthy repertoires might increase further over much longer intervals such as months to years. Across all healthy-donor time intervals, the beta-binomial model significantly cut both the number of clones called differentially abundant and the false-positive rate. The binomial model flagged 0.9 to 1.5 differentially abundant clones between technical replicates but approximately 15 over about 2 weeks and 19 over around four weeks.

TCRbeta CDR3 regions were profiled by bias-controlled multiplex PCR amplification of genomic DNA with the immunoSEQ Assay. Per the authors' processing: To quantify the absolute abundance of each unique TCRbeta CDR3 region, the sequences were collapsed and filtered. Differential abundance was tested with two models: a binomial (Fisher-equivalent) model and a beta-binomial model that adds time-dependent variance fitted from healthy donors. Clones with fewer than 5 combined templates were removed, and differential abundance was called for clones with a Benjamini-Hochberg FDR below 0.01. Using the form v = (b*log(k)+a)^2, the beta-binomial variance was modeled as a function of the total template count across the two samples. Entries here come from immuneACCESS through TCRdb and include only in-frame sequences with V and J called. Some clones fail to appear in such tables; in the studies checked, an unresolved V gene covers under half of the shortfall, and the cause of the remainder is unknown. That table is the source of V, J and clone size, and D and trimming were worked out from the DNA. The table for this sample lists about 130,000 clones; approximately 86% of them were counted only once. Approximately 8% of the sample lies in the top ten.

Trimming removed 5 bases from V and 8 bases from J; the gene matches leave 14 bases unexplained. The CDR3 sequence holds 16 residues, the cysteine and phenylalanine included. Here the CDR3 DNA is all that survives: 48 bases in frame from base 1. According to the germline V gene, CDR1 reads SNHLY and CDR2 reads FYNNEI. No immune events such as infections were documented for the healthy donors during the collection period. Blood repertoires from healthy donors were used as a training cohort for calibrating time-dependent variance in a beta-binomial model of differential abundance of T-cell clones. The training cohort was composed of around ten healthy donors, 3 female and 7 male. Donor ages ranged from about 29 to 70 years, with an average of around 43 years. Whole blood was collected from each healthy donor at three time points spaced around 2 weeks apart and obtained from a commercial supplier. Genomic DNA was extracted from unsorted whole blood for immunosequencing.

In the case of this clone: The antigen this receptor binds is unknown. The input lacks base qualities; no much larger clone sits a single base away.

The sequence is built from TRBV2 and TRBJ2-1; 8 bases in the middle match TRBD2. This receptor was identified in a person between 18 and 69 years old in good health. Sequencing was carried out using blood. This receptor carries the CDR3 CASSFRGAGGADEQFF. The DNA sequence is as follows: TGTGCCAGCAGTTTCCGCGGGGCGGGAGGAGCGGATGAGCAGTTCTTC.